The source of this T cell receptor beta chain is a study of T-cell reconstitution after alpha-beta-depleted transplantation in children. The germline V gene has CDR1 SQVTM and CDR2 ANQGSEA. The junction had 3 bases not matched to a gene; V was cut back by 4 bases and J by 3 bases. This CDR3 is built from 12 residues. Ten or more counts support this clonotype. TCRbeta library construction was performed incorporating unique molecular identifiers. TCRdb re-analysed the PCR reads in MiXCR, keeping a single row per CDR3 protein. Of more than 200,000 distinct CDR3 sequences in the sample, around 25% are singletons; the top ten hold about 2.6%.

The chain employs TRBV29-1 and TRBJ2-7, with 7 bases identical to TRBD1. This TCR was recovered from a girl aged 2 to 9 with Fanconi anemia, due to receive a stem cell transplant. Sample: PBMCs, taken before TCRalphabeta/CD19-depleted stem cell transplant. This CDR3 is CSVVAGGYEQYF. CDR3 bases: TGCAGCGTTGTGGCAGGGGGCTACGAGCAGTACTTC.